This is a list of T cell receptor beta chains from one sample in a study of OX40 agonist ivuxolimab in advanced cancers. Produced via immunoSEQ multiplex PCR; TCRdb's table is partial and in-frame only. The data hold around 64,000 clones, with 84% observed a single time. The sequencing used CD4+ or CD8+ T cells sorted from blood, collected in a trial of the OX40 agonist ivuxolimab. These TCRs come from an adult with an advanced solid tumor such as melanoma, head and neck, liver or kidney cancer. Each CDR3 is given with its conserved first and last residue. The D gene is left open where the match is weak. Not every row has a clone size; where given, it reads once, few, many or a size class.

TRBJ1-5 | TRBD1 | TRBV6-6 | . | CASSSTGTSNQPQHF | TGTGCCAGCAGCTCGACAGGGACTAGCAATCAGCCCCAGCATTTT
TRBJ1-3 | . | TRBV4-3 | . | CASSQEDGNTIYF | TGCGCCAGCAGCCAAGAGGATGGAAACACCATATATTTT
TRBJ1-1 | . | TRBV4-1 | . | CASSQFPGSPEAFF | TGCGCCAGCAGCCAATTCCCAGGGTCGCCCGAAGCTTTCTTT
TRBJ2-3 | . | TRBV28 | . | CASSLRGDTQYF | TGTGCCAGCAGTTTAAGGGGGGATACGCAGTATTTT
TRBJ1-2 | . | TRBV30 | . | CACLRGPSRGYTF | TGTGCCTGTCTGAGAGGGCCTAGCCGGGGCTACACCTTC
TRBJ2-7 | TRBD1 | TRBV27 | . | CASSWDREYEQYF | TGTGCCAGCAGTTGGGACAGAGAATACGAGCAGTACTTC
TRBJ2-3 | . | TRBV19 | few | CASSAGGGGSTDTQYF | TGTGCCAGTAGTGCTGGGGGTGGAGGGTCCACAGATACGCAGTATTTT
TRBJ1-1 | . | TRBV6-5 | . | CASGGTHTEAFF | TGTGCCAGCGGGGGGACCCACACTGAAGCTTTCTTT
TRBJ1-1 | TRBD1 | TRBV2 | . | CASSSQGDTEAFF | TGTGCCAGCAGTTCACAGGGGGATACTGAAGCTTTCTTT
TRBJ1-3 | TRBD1 | TRBV7-9 | . | CASSDGQGHSGNTIYF | TGTGCCAGCAGCGACGGACAGGGCCACTCTGGAAACACCATATATTTT
TRBJ2-4 | TRBD1 | TRBV6-5 | once | CASSKDRVAKNIQYF | TGTGCCAGCAGTAAGGACAGGGTAGCCAAAAACATTCAGTACTTC
TRBJ1-5 | TRBD1 | TRBV6-5 | few | CASSYDRGNNQPQHF | TGTGCCAGCAGTTACGACAGGGGAAACAATCAGCCCCAGCATTTT
TRBJ2-7 | . | TRBV5-8 | . | CASSLGVSFHEQYF | TGTGCCAGCAGCTTGGGAGTGTCGTTTCACGAGCAGTACTTC
TRBJ1-6 | . | TRBV18 | . | CASSLGRDNSPLHF | TGTGCCAGCTCACTAGGGCGAGATAATTCACCCCTCCACTTT
TRBJ1-2 | TRBD1 | TRBV7-2 | . | CASSKTGTDYGYTF | TGTGCCAGCAGTAAAACCGGGACAGACTATGGCTACACCTTC
TRBJ2-1 | . | TRBV29-1 | . | CSVGHTDNEQFF | TGCAGCGTCGGACACACTGACAATGAGCAGTTCTTC
TRBJ2-1 | TRBD1 | TRBV29-1 | . | CSATDRGYNEQFF | TGCAGCGCTACGGACAGGGGTTACAATGAGCAGTTCTTC
TRBJ2-7 | . | TRBV4-2 | . | CASSQGGFTYEQYF | TGTGCCAGCAGCCAAGGGGGCTTCACCTACGAGCAGTACTTC
TRBJ2-3 | . | TRBV5-1 | . | CASSAPSSTDTQYF | TGCGCCAGCAGCGCCCCCAGCTCCACAGATACGCAGTATTTT
TRBJ1-5 | . | TRBV2 | . | CASSEAGSNQPQHF | TGTGCCAGCAGTGAGGCGGGGAGCAATCAGCCCCAGCATTTT
TRBJ1-2 | . | TRBV5-5 | . | CASSPGGLLNYGYTF | TGTGCCAGCAGCCCCGGCGGCCTCCTAAACTATGGCTACACCTTC
TRBJ2-1 | . | TRBV6-5 | . | CASSYSGRNEQFF | TGTGCCAGCAGTTACTCAGGGCGGAATGAGCAGTTCTTC
TRBJ1-1 | . | TRBV4-2 | . | CASSQEPGSGVNTEAFF | TGTGCCAGCAGCCAAGAGCCCGGTTCCGGGGTGAACACTGAAGCTTTCTTT
TRBJ1-6 | TRBD1 | TRBV9 | . | CASTRGATGPLHF | TGTGCCAGCACCAGGGGGGCGACTGGACCCCTCCACTTT
TRBJ2-5 | TRBD1 | TRBV19 | . | CASSSGQALQETQYF | TGTGCCAGTAGTTCAGGACAGGCTCTCCAAGAGACCCAGTACTTC
TRBJ1-4 | . | TRBV6-1 | . | CASSELRGSEKLFF | TGTGCCAGCAGTGAATTAAGGGGAAGCGAAAAACTGTTTTTT
TRBJ1-4 | . | TRBV6-6 | . | CASSYEGRTNEKLFF | TGTGCCAGCAGTTACGAGGGGAGGACTAATGAAAAACTGTTTTTT
TRBJ2-7 | . | TRBV5-5 | . | CASSIFFSPYEQYF | TGTGCCAGCAGCATCTTCTTTAGCCCATACGAGCAGTACTTC